Following are 20 T cell receptor beta chains from one sample sequenced in a study of identical twins. A single record per CDR3 protein comes from TCRdb applying MiXCR to the 5' RACE reads. The table includes a few hundred thousand distinct CDR3 sequences, around a tenth detected once. These records were also assigned to another study, of yellow fever vaccine responses in identical twins.

Sequenced input: PBMCs. These receptors were obtained from a woman between 18 and 29 years old in good health.

The chain links TRBV20-1 to TRBJ2-1, with 7 bases aligning to TRBD2. V lost 3 bases to trimming and J lost 6 bases; unmatched junction nucleotides: 11. Germline V gene data show CDR1 as DFQATT and CDR2 as SNEGSKA (reference sequence). This CDR3 region has 15 residues. The CDR3 spells CSASGASGFSNEQFF. DNA of the CDR3: TGCAGTGCTAGTGGGGCTAGCGGATTCAGCAATGAGCAGTTCTTC.

This clonotype appeared a few times. The V call is TRBV6-2 or TRBV6-3, the J call TRBJ2-5; TRBD2 matches at 8 bases. Germline V gene lookup returns CDR1 MNHEY and CDR2 SVGEGT. The CDR3 has 13 residues. J lost 9 bases, V lost 7 bases, and 10 bases had no gene match. The CDR3 here is CASKKAGGGAQYF. DNA of the CDR3: TGTGCCAGCAAAAAGGCGGGAGGAGGGGCCCAGTACTTC.

This clonotype has a count of ten or more. This chain joins TRBV29-1 and TRBJ2-7; 9 positions agree with TRBD2. J was trimmed by 2 bases and V by 6 bases; bases with no gene match: 11. CDR1 is SQVTM and CDR2 is ANQGSEA in the germline V gene. The CDR3 is 15 residues long. The CDR3 nucleotides are TGCAGCGTGGGTATTACTAGCGGGTGGGCCTACGAGCAGTACTTC. Its protein is CSVGITSGWAYEQYF.

This clonotype appeared a single time. The chain combines TRBV30 with TRBJ2-7, with D perhaps TRBD1 or TRBD2 (5 bases each). The length of the CDR3 is 13 residues. V was clipped by 5 bases and J by 0 bases, with 11 bases between them. CDR1 is GTSNPN and CDR2 is SVGIG in the germline V gene (reference sequence). In nucleotides, the CDR3 is TGTGCCTGGTGGGACGGAAGCTCCTACGAGCAGTACTTC. Its protein product is CAWWDGSSYEQYF.

This clonotype has just a few counts. The chain couples TRBV25-1 to TRBJ1-4; no firm D call. Looked up from germline, CDR1 is MGHDK and CDR2 is SYGVNS. The CDR3 is 15 residues long. V lost 2 bases to trimming and J lost 5 bases, with 12 bases between them. CDR3 sequence reads: CASSEGDLGNEKLFF. CDR3 nucleotide sequence: TGTGCCAGCAGTGAAGGCGATTTGGGGAATGAAAAACTGTTTTTT.

This clonotype appeared many times. The chain joins TRBV5-1 to TRBJ2-1; 9 bases agree with TRBD2. CDR3 length: 17 amino acids. With V trimmed by 1 base and J by 0 bases, 5 bases remained unmatched. Per germline, CDR1 SGHRS and CDR2 YFSETQ. Written as DNA, the CDR3 is TGCGCCAGCAGCTTGCTGGGTAGCGGGAGCTCCTACAATGAGCAGTTCTTC. Encoded protein: CASSLLGSGSSYNEQFF.

The chain links TRBV12-3 or TRBV12-4 to TRBJ2-2; 9 bases are a match to TRBD1. After removal of 6 bases from V and 6 bases from J, the junction contained 11 bases not matched to a gene. CDR3 length: 16 amino acids. CDR3 sequence (DNA): TGTGCCAGCAGCTTGGGACAGGGAATCCGGGCCGGGGAGCTGTTTTTT. It is translated as CASSLGQGIRAGELFF.

A few counts support this clonotype. The rearrangement uses TRBV19 and TRBJ2-1, with D perhaps matching TRBD2 (6 bases). Deletions cut 8 bases from V and 7 bases from J, with 18 bases between. The CDR3 runs to 14 residues. CDR1 and CDR2 (germline): LNHDA, SQIVND (reference sequence). The chain's CDR3 is CASLAGGEGNEQFF. The CDR3 nucleotides are TGTGCCAGTTTGGCCGGGGGAGAAGGGAATGAGCAGTTCTTC.

This chain uses TRBV18 with TRBJ2-7, with D uncertain. Per the germline V gene, CDR1 is KGHSH and CDR2 is LQKENI. The germline V and J ends were trimmed by 3 bases and 2 bases, with 14 bases remaining between them. The CDR3 length is 15 residues. Here the CDR3 DNA reads TGTGCCAGCTCACCTGACGGAGAACGACCCTACGAGCAGTACTTC. Amino acids: CASSPDGERPYEQYF.

This clonotype has ten or more counts. This rearrangement joins TRBV7-2 to TRBJ2-2; D is tentatively TRBD1 or TRBD2 (5 bases each). The germline V and J ends were trimmed by 6 bases and 6 bases, with 23 bases remaining between them. Germline loops: CDR1 SGHTA, CDR2 FQGNSA. The CDR3 runs 17 residues. CDR3 sequence: CASRSAAQARGPGELFF. As DNA, the CDR3 is TGTGCCAGCAGAAGCGCGGCACAGGCGAGGGGACCCGGGGAGCTGTTTTTT. Full variable domain (remainder filled in from reference TRBV7-2 and TRBJ2-2): GAGVSQSPSNKVTEKGKDVELRCDPISGHTALYWYRQSLGQGLEFLIYFQGNSAPDKSGLPSDRFSAERTGGSVSTLTIQRTQQEDSAVYLCASRSAAQARGPGELFFGEGSRLTVL.

The J gene is TRBJ1-2, the V gene TRBV12-3 or TRBV12-4; D perhaps matches TRBD1 (6 bases). The V gene lost 3 bases and the J gene lost 4 bases, with 9 bases spanning the gap. The length of the CDR3 is 13 residues. The CDR3 protein is CASSFDRLYGYTF. The CDR3 DNA follows: TGTGCCAGCAGTTTTGACAGGCTCTATGGCTACACCTTC.

Many counts were recorded for this clonotype. The chain recombines TRBV27 with TRBJ1-1; D unclear. Germline CDR1 is MNHEY and CDR2 is SMNVEV (reference sequence). This CDR3 is built from 15 residues. The V gene lost 4 bases and the J gene lost 0 bases, with 12 bases spanning the gap. This CDR3 is CASSSAGRMNTEAFF. The DNA for the CDR3 is TGTGCCAGCAGTTCAGCCGGACGGATGAACACTGAAGCTTTCTTT.

The V and J genes are TRBV3-1 and TRBJ2-3, with 13 nucleotides matching TRBD2. The V gene end was trimmed by 10 bases and the J gene end by 4 bases; junction bases not matched to a gene: 17. Looked up from germline, CDR1 is LGHDT and CDR2 is YNNKEL (reference sequence). The CDR3 runs to 18 residues. This CDR3 reads CAICLGRWTSGGPDTQYF. The CDR3 DNA follows: TGTGCCATCTGTTTGGGGAGATGGACTAGCGGGGGTCCAGATACGCAGTATTTT.

In its sample, this clonotype was seen many times. The chain links TRBV7-9 to TRBJ1-4, with D perhaps matching TRBD1 (6 bases). The CDR3 totals 15 residues. V lost 5 bases and J lost 7, with 17 bases in between. Germline CDR1 and CDR2: SEHNR and FQNEAQ (reference sequence). The CDR3 sequence: CASSPGVQSIEKLFF. The CDR3 DNA reads as TGTGCCAGCAGCCCAGGGGTACAGTCTATTGAAAAACTGTTTTTT.

This clonotype was seen only a few times. V usage is TRBV16 and J usage is TRBJ1-5, with TRBD1 matching 11 bases. Unmatched junction bases numbered 8, after V lost 7 bases and J lost 3 bases. The CDR3 has 16 residues. Germline CDR1 reads KGHSY; CDR2 reads FQNENV. The CDR3 sequence: CASNPGTGGDNQPQHF. In DNA, the CDR3 is TGTGCCAGCAACCCCGGGACAGGGGGGGACAATCAGCCCCAGCATTTT.

This clonotype was observed at least ten times. This sequence joins TRBV11-2 and TRBJ2-5; 12 bases are a match to TRBD2. This CDR3 is built from 19 residues. Germline CDR1 and CDR2: SGHAT and FQNNGV. The V gene end was trimmed by 1 base and the J gene end by 2 bases; junction bases not matched to a gene: 11. The CDR3 region has the DNA TGTGCCAGCAGCTTAGGCGTGCGGCTAGCGGGGGGGGATCAAGAGACCCAGTACTTC. The encoded protein is CASSLGVRLAGGDQETQYF.

The gene calls are TRBV6-1 and TRBJ1-4; the D gene is possibly TRBD1 (5 bases). In germline, CDR1 is MNHNS, CDR2 SASEGT. V was clipped by 5 bases and J by 7 bases, with 14 bases between them. The CDR3 contains 14 residues. Written as DNA, the CDR3 is TGTGCCAGCAGTCCCTTCCGGGGGGTTGAAAAACTGTTTTTT. Translation gives CASSPFRGVEKLFF.

The chain combines TRBV7-9 with TRBJ2-7; 8 bases map to TRBD1. Germline CDR1 reads SEHNR; CDR2 reads FQNEAQ (reference sequence). The CDR3 spans 16 residues. Losses at the gene ends were 1 base for V and 7 bases for J; bases not matched to a gene: 12. CDR3 sequence (DNA): TGTGCCAGCAGCTTAGGTACCAGGGGGCCTTTGGAAGAGCAGTACTTC. This sequence encodes CASSLGTRGPLEEQYF.

CDR3 DNA: TGTGCCAGCAGTTACGTTTGGAGGGGGAGAATCTTTGGGGCCAACGTCCTGACTTTC. Protein: CASSYVWRGRIFGANVLTF. The chain carries TRBV6-5 and TRBJ2-6, with D possibly being TRBD1 or TRBD2 (6 bases each). Per the germline V gene, CDR1 is MNHEY and CDR2 is SVGAGI. The length of the CDR3 is 19 residues. Trimming removed 2 bases at V and 3 bases at J, with 20 bases between.

This clonotype showed up many times. The V call is TRBV7-2, the J call TRBJ2-1; 12 nucleotides match TRBD2. CDR3 length equals 21 residues. Germline V gives CDR1 SGHTA, CDR2 FQGNSA. The V gene end was trimmed by 0 bases and the J gene end by 2 bases; junction bases not matched to a gene: 14. The CDR3 here is CASSLAGLAGRARGTYNEQFF. CDR3 in DNA: TGTGCCAGCAGCTTAGCCGGACTAGCGGGAAGAGCGCGTGGCACCTACAATGAGCAGTTCTTC. Using reference TRBV7-2 and TRBJ2-1 for the parts outside the CDR3, the full variable domain is GAGVSQSPSNKVTEKGKDVELRCDPISGHTALYWYRQSLGQGLEFLIYFQGNSAPDKSGLPSDRFSAERTGGSVSTLTIQRTQQEDSAVYLCASSLAGLAGRARGTYNEQFFGPGTRLTVL.